The sequence of this T cell receptor beta chain was determined in a study of blood T cell repertoires in COVID-19. Study-level information: The analysed material was cDNA or gDNA that came from T cells, B-cell-depleted T cells, or PBMCs.

V lost 5 bases and J 1 base, leaving 12 bases between the germline ends. Germline CDR1 is MNHEY and CDR2 is SMNVEV (reference sequence). The CDR3 totals 15 residues. Methods used by the authors: Reference gene primer amplification in the assay estimated nucleated cell counts. Method: immunoSEQ multiplex PCR; TCRdb's copy keeps in-frame clones and lacks some. V and J calls plus clone size are reproduced from that table; the DNA served to infer D and trimming. The table lists around 100,000 clones, around 87% of them singletons. This TCR was recovered from a human donor in a cohort sampled during active COVID-19. The chain uses TRBV27 and TRBJ2-1, with D possibly being TRBD1 (5 bases). Material for sequencing was peripheral blood. The chain's CDR3 is CASSPRQNSYNEQFF. Here the CDR3 DNA reads TGTGCCAGCAGTCCCCGACAGAATTCCTACAATGAGCAGTTCTTC.